Below, 14 T cell receptor beta chains from the same sample are listed, as sequenced in a study of blood T cell repertoires in COVID-19. Here immunoSEQ multiplex PCR was the method, and the copy in TCRdb shows in-frame clones only, minus some. The sample gives 200,000 to 300,000 clones, about nine tenths of which show up once; around 6.6% is in the top ten. Sample: peripheral blood. The receptors were sampled from a woman aged 25 to 39 with COVID-19, enrolled during active disease.

J is TRBJ2-7 and V is TRBV7-9; 7 bases match TRBD2. The ends lost 1 base at V and 12 bases at J; junction bases unmatched: 6. The CDR3 totals 12 residues. Germline V gene sequence: CDR1 SEHNR, CDR2 FQNEAQ (reference sequence). The CDR3 is CASSLDGTTRYF. CDR3 bases: TGTGCCAGCAGCTTAGACGGGACTACGCGGTACTTC. Combining the CDR3 with reference TRBV7-9 and TRBJ2-7 gives the whole variable domain DTGVSQNPRHKITKRGQNVTFRCDPISEHNRLYWYRQTLGQGPEFLTYFQNEAQLEKSRLLSDRFSAERPKGSFSTLEIQRTEQGDSAMYLCASSLDGTTRYFGPGTRLTVT.

The CDR3 DNA reads as TGTGCCAGCAGCGTAGGGGCGGGAGGGGACACCGGGGAGCTGTTTTTT. This encodes CASSVGAGGDTGELFF. V is TRBV9 and J is TRBJ2-2, with 9 bases aligning to TRBD2. The germline V gene encodes CDR1 SGDLS and CDR2 YYNGEE. The CDR3 runs 16 residues. V shed 0 bases and J 3 bases; nucleotides not matched to a gene: 3. The variable domain in full, completed from reference TRBV9 and TRBJ2-2, reads DSGVTQTPKHLITATGQRVTLRCSPRSGDLSVYWYQQSLDQGLQFLIQYYNGEERAKGNILERFSAQQFPDLHSELNLSSLELGDSALYFCASSVGAGGDTGELFFGEGSRLTVL.

This clone was recorded once. This rearrangement joins TRBV5-1 to TRBJ2-1; TRBD1 agrees at 10 bases. The CDR3 contains 19 residues. J lost 5 bases, V lost 4 bases, and 18 bases had no gene match. Germline values: CDR1 SGHRS, CDR2 YFSETQ. CDR3 in amino acids: CASSRQGAKALAVNNEQFF. DNA of the CDR3: TGCGCCAGCAGCCGACAGGGGGCCAAGGCCTTAGCTGTGAACAATGAGCAGTTCTTC.

A single count supports this clone. The chain links TRBV28 to TRBJ2-7, with D possibly being TRBD1 (6 bases). The CDR3 covers 16 residues. Germline V gene sequence: CDR1 MDHEN, CDR2 SYDVKM. V lost 5 bases and J 5 bases, leaving 22 bases between the germline ends. Here the CDR3 reads CASSLPADRWKNEQYF. The CDR3 DNA reads TGTGCCAGCAGTCTCCCCGCAGACAGGTGGAAAAACGAGCAGTACTTC.

The chain links TRBV19 to TRBJ2-3; D is perhaps TRBD2 (5 bases). In germline, CDR1 is LNHDA, CDR2 SQIVND (reference sequence). This CDR3 is built from 13 residues. Trimming cost V 7 bases and J 3 bases, with 11 bases left between them. CDR3 residues: CASNLRRTDTQYF. For the CDR3, the DNA is TGTGCCAGTAATCTACGGAGGACAGATACGCAGTATTTT. The full variable domain, with the rest looked up from reference TRBV19 and TRBJ2-3, is DGGITQSPKYLFRKEGQNVTLSCEQNLNHDAMYWYRQDPGQGLRLIYYSQIVNDFQKGDIAEGYSVSREKKESFPLTVTSAQKNPTAFYLCASNLRRTDTQYFGPGTRLTVL.

The chain recombines TRBV29-1 with TRBJ2-3, with a weak D call TRBD2 (5 bases). Germline V gene data show CDR1 as SQVTM and CDR2 as ANQGSEA. V was shortened by 1 base and J by 2 bases, with 7 bases between the two germline ends. The CDR3 is 13 residues long. CDR3 in DNA: TGCAGCGTTGAAGGGAGGAACACAGATACGCAGTATTTT. Translated: CSVEGRNTDTQYF.

The V and J genes are TRBV5-4 and TRBJ1-1, with D maybe TRBD1 (5 bases). The length of the CDR3 is 12 residues. Per germline, CDR1 SGHNT and CDR2 YYREEE (reference sequence). Trimming shortened V by 2 bases and J by 5 bases, and 7 bases separated the two germline ends. The CDR3 DNA reads as TGTGCCAGCAGCTTTGGGGCAACTGAAGCTTTCTTT. The encoded protein is CASSFGATEAFF.

The chain uses TRBV3-1 (or the pseudogene TRBV3-2) and TRBJ1-4; perhaps TRBD1 as D (5 bases). CDR1 is LGHDT, CDR2 YNNKEL, per germline (reference sequence). The CDR3 is made up of 12 amino acids. V was trimmed by 2 bases and J by 8 bases, leaving 6 bases between them. Written as DNA, the CDR3 is TGTGCCAGCAGCCAAAACAGGGAAAAACTGTTTTTT. Amino acids: CASSQNREKLFF.

Notes on this clone: No DNA is shown, since the ends of the CDR3 on it are uncertain; the CDR3 is the one TCRdb lists. The V and J genes are TRBV4-3 and TRBJ2-3; TRBD1 reflects the table's D call only, with no check against the DNA. The CDR3 region is 21 residues in length, termini included. Per the germline V gene, CDR1 is LGHNA and CDR2 is YSLEER. The CDR3 sequence is CASSQGPVRGLPSQIRSILYF.

The chain couples TRBV5-1 to TRBJ1-4, with a possible D match to TRBD1 (6 bases). Trimming took 7 bases from V and 4 from J, leaving 14 bases between them. Germline lookup yields CDR1 SGHRS and CDR2 YFSETQ. There are 14 residues in the CDR3. The CDR3 DNA follows: TGCGCCAGCGCAGAAGGGGGAAGTAATGAAAAACTGTTTTTT. Its protein is CASAEGGSNEKLFF.

This clone was detected only once. This sequence joins TRBV19 and TRBJ1-1; D is undetermined. V shed 2 bases and J shed 6 bases, with 4 bases lying between them. Per germline, CDR1 LNHDA and CDR2 SQIVND (reference sequence). The CDR3 spans 11 residues. The CDR3 reads CASSISSEAFF. The CDR3 DNA reads TGTGCCAGTAGTATAAGCTCTGAAGCTTTCTTT.

This chain connects TRBV2 to TRBJ2-2, with a tentative D call TRBD2 (5 bases). Trimming left V 2 bases short and J 3 bases short, with 10 bases between. Germline CDR1 is SNHLY and CDR2 is FYNNEI. The CDR3 runs 15 residues. This CDR3 is CASSELDFHTGELFF. CDR3 in DNA: TGTGCCAGCAGTGAATTGGACTTCCACACCGGGGAGCTGTTTTTT.

This sequence joins TRBV5-1 and TRBJ2-3, with 10 bases identical to TRBD2. Germline CDR1 SGHRS, CDR2 YFSETQ. With V trimmed by 0 bases and J by 0 bases, 10 bases remained unmatched. The CDR3 consists of 19 residues. In nucleotides, the CDR3 is TGCGCCAGCAGCTTGGGTGCGGGGTATAGCGGGAGGAGCACAGATACGCAGTATTTT. Its protein is CASSLGAGYSGRSTDTQYF.

This chain links TRBV3-1 (or the pseudogene TRBV3-2) with TRBJ1-1; no reliable D call. The CDR3 sequence is 14 residues long. CDR1 LGHDT and CDR2 YNNKEL come from the germline V gene (reference sequence). V lost 4 bases, J lost 3 bases, and 12 bases lay in between. CDR3: CASSPSGGHTEAFF. The CDR3 DNA is TGTGCCAGCAGCCCCTCCGGAGGACACACTGAAGCTTTCTTT.